The 14 T cell receptor beta chains presented below share a single source sample, sequenced in a study of identical twins. TCRdb redid the calling of the 5' RACE reads with MiXCR, one entry per CDR3 protein. The sample contains some 500,000 distinct CDR3 sequences, 12% to 15% of which appear only once. These data were also reused for a study on yellow fever vaccine responses in identical twins.

The sequencing input was CD4+ T cells sorted from blood. These receptors all stem from a woman aged 18 to 35 in good health.

This clonotype was seen a few times. Its ends do not fully match the called genes, so a read error is possible. The rearrangement uses TRBV18 and TRBJ2-4, with D tentatively TRBD1 (5 bases). Germline V gives CDR1 KGHSH, CDR2 LQKENI. The CDR3 totals 13 residues. The chain's CDR3 is CASSPEDSHLRVF. The CDR3 DNA follows: TGTGCCAGCTCACCAGAAGACAGCCATCTCAGGGTCTTC.

This clonotype was seen only a few times. V is TRBV20-1 and J is TRBJ2-2; 9 bases agree with TRBD2. The ends lost 0 bases at V and 6 bases at J; junction bases unmatched: 8. The CDR3 contains 16 residues. In germline, CDR1 is DFQATT, CDR2 SNEGSKA (reference sequence). CDR3 bases: TGCAGTGCTAGAGATCGCCTAGCGGGGTTGGCCGGGGAGCTGTTTTTT. It is translated as CSARDRLAGLAGELFF.

This chain connects TRBV20-1 to TRBJ2-5; weak D call: TRBD2 (6 bases). Germline V gene sequence: CDR1 DFQATT, CDR2 SNEGSKA (reference sequence). With 3 bases removed from V and 2 bases from J, the gap between germline ends came to 7 bases. The CDR3 is 12 residues long. The CDR3: CSARGRQETQYF. Written as DNA, the CDR3 is TGCAGTGCTAGGGGGAGGCAAGAGACCCAGTACTTC.

This chain uses TRBV29-1 with TRBJ2-1; 14 bases agree with TRBD2. Trimming removed 0 bases from V and 1 base from J; junction bases left unmatched: 8. The CDR3 has 19 residues. Per germline, CDR1 SQVTM and CDR2 ANQGSEA. Here the CDR3 reads CSVEDLRRTSGGSYNEQFF. Here the CDR3 DNA reads TGCAGCGTTGAAGACCTAAGGAGGACTAGCGGGGGGTCCTACAATGAGCAGTTCTTC.

The rearrangement joins TRBV6-1 to TRBJ2-1; possible D gene TRBD2, 6 bases. The CDR3 spans 13 residues. Germline CDR1 is MNHNS and CDR2 is SASEGT. V was trimmed by 6 bases and J by 4 bases, leaving 10 bases between them. The DNA of the CDR3 is TGTGCCAGCAGCAGGACTACTTACAATGAGCAGTTCTTC. It yields the protein CASSRTTYNEQFF.

V usage is TRBV28 and J usage is TRBJ2-1, with TRBD2 matching 13 bases. With 8 bases clipped from V and 10 bases from J, the junction kept 8 bases outside the gene matches. This CDR3 comprises 14 residues. Germline assignment: CDR1 MDHEN and CDR2 SYDVKM. In DNA form, the CDR3 reads TGTGCCAGCCACACTAGCGGGGGGGTCAAGGAGCAGTTCTTC. Amino acid sequence: CASHTSGGVKEQFF. The whole variable domain, filled in from reference TRBV28 and TRBJ2-1, reads DVKVTQSSRYLVKRTGEKVFLECVQDMDHENMFWYRQDPGLGLRLIYFSYDVKMKEKGDIPEGYSVSREKKERFSLILESASTNQTSMYLCASHTSGGVKEQFFGPGTRLTVL.

The chain uses TRBV7-2 and TRBJ2-7, with 8 positions matching TRBD2. The CDR3 length is 16 residues. CDR1 SGHTA and CDR2 FQGNSA come from the germline V gene. V lost 0 bases to trimming and J lost 5 bases; unmatched junction nucleotides: 9. This CDR3 reads CASSLAFREGFNEQYF. The CDR3 bases are TGTGCCAGCAGCTTAGCATTCCGGGAGGGCTTCAACGAGCAGTACTTC.

Regarding this clonotype: Compared with germline, one end of the junction differs, possibly owing to a read error. V is TRBV20-1 and J is TRBJ2-1; the D gene is possibly TRBD2 (5 bases). The V gene's germline CDR1 is DFQATT and CDR2 SNEGSKA (reference sequence). The CDR3 sequence is 13 residues long. This CDR3 is CGADTRAYNEQFF. In DNA, the CDR3 is TGCGGTGCCGATACTAGAGCCTACAATGAGCAGTTCTTC.

This clonotype was seen many times. The V and J genes are TRBV24-1 and TRBJ2-2, with D tentatively TRBD1 (5 bases). This CDR3 is 15 amino acids long. CDR1 and CDR2 (germline): KGHDR, SFDVKD. The V end lost 9 bases, the J end lost 6 bases, and 19 bases lay between the germline ends. The CDR3 DNA reads as TGTGCCACCCGCGGTCAGGGAAGGTGGGCCGGGGAGCTGTTTTTT. It specifies CATRGQGRWAGELFF.

This chain links TRBV5-1 with TRBJ2-1, with TRBD1 matching over 7 bases. This CDR3 spans 15 amino acids. V was pared by 0 bases and J by 9 bases, with 9 bases of the junction left unmatched. The germline V gene has CDR1 SGHRS and CDR2 YFSETQ. In DNA, the CDR3 is TGCGCCAGCAGCTTGGAGGGGGCAAACTCGGGTGAGCAGTTCTTC. Translating it yields CASSLEGANSGEQFF.

The chain couples TRBV28 to TRBJ2-7; 9 bases map to TRBD1. There are 18 residues in the CDR3. V shed 4 bases, J shed 5 bases, and the junction held 18 bases outside the gene matches. The germline V gene has CDR1 MDHEN and CDR2 SYDVKM. This CDR3 is CASSSRGKGTGYFDEQYF. The CDR3 region has the DNA TGTGCCAGCAGTTCCAGAGGGAAGGGGACAGGGTATTTCGACGAGCAGTACTTC.

The rearrangement uses TRBV3-1 and TRBJ2-1, with D uncertain. V dropped 1 base and J dropped 0 bases, with 10 bases sitting between them. The CDR3 is 16 residues long. The germline gives CDR1 LGHDT, CDR2 YNNKEL (reference sequence). The CDR3 reads CASSQGASNSYNEQFF. The DNA for the CDR3 is TGTGCCAGCAGCCAAGGGGCGTCCAACTCCTACAATGAGCAGTTCTTC.

This clonotype was seen ten or more times. This rearrangement joins TRBV5-6 to TRBJ2-4; 9 nucleotides line up with TRBD1. Per germline, CDR1 SGHDT and CDR2 YYEEEE. The CDR3 loop spans 15 amino acids. V trimming: 1 base; J trimming: 4 bases; junction bases outside the gene matches: 3. CDR3 protein: CASSLNGQGKNIQYF. DNA for the CDR3: TGTGCCAGCAGCTTGAATGGACAGGGGAAAAACATTCAGTACTTC.

Ten or more counts support this clonotype. The genes are TRBV5-1 and TRBJ2-1; D tentatively reads TRBD1 or TRBD2 (5 bases each). Trimming took 5 bases from V and 12 from J, leaving 18 bases between them. The CDR3 is made up of 13 amino acids. Germline V CDR1 and CDR2: SGHRS, YFSETQ. The CDR3 DNA reads TGCGCCAGCAGACGGGACCCCTACTTTGGGCAGTTCTTC. This gives the protein CASRRDPYFGQFF.